This record covers a single T cell receptor beta chain. CDR3 length: 16 amino acids. Germline-derived CDR1 and CDR2 are SEHNR and FQNEAQ (reference sequence). Deletions cut 2 bases from V and 1 base from J, with 9 bases between. The sample belongs to a study of shared clonotypes between healthy human individuals. Study information: Per donor, CD8 memory used one plate, CD8 naive used two, CD4 memory used three and CD4 naive used three.

The assay was immunoSEQ multiplex PCR, and TCRdb's table has in-frame clones only and misses some. The sample lists hundreds of thousands of clones, around 96% occurring once. Terminally differentiated effector memory CD45RA+ cells were excluded from the naive CD8 cells, which were CD45RO-negative and positively selected for CCR7. This TCR came from a young man in good health. The specimen was naive CD8+ T cells sorted from blood. The chain joins TRBV7-9 to TRBJ2-6; TRBD1 might be the D (5 bases). The CDR3 DNA reads as TGTGCCAGCAGCTTATCTTCAGGGTCTGGGGCCAACGTCCTGACTTTC. This encodes CASSLSSGSGANVLTF. Based on the CDR3 plus reference TRBV7-9 and TRBJ2-6, the full variable domain is DTGVSQNPRHKITKRGQNVTFRCDPISEHNRLYWYRQTLGQGPEFLTYFQNEAQLEKSRLLSDRFSAERPKGSFSTLEIQRTEQGDSAMYLCASSLSSGSGANVLTFGAGSRLTVL.